These 8 T cell receptor beta chains came from one sample sequenced in a study of control samples from healthy donors and cancer patients. Clones were read by immunoSEQ multiplex PCR, and TCRdb kept only the in-frame ones, dropping some. The table has about 82,000 clones, around nine tenths seen once. The source material was blood. These receptors all stem from a man aged 50 to 60 in good health.

The chain links TRBV3-1 (or the pseudogene TRBV3-2) to TRBJ1-6, with D maybe TRBD1 (5 bases). The CDR3 has 14 residues. The germline V gene encodes CDR1 LGHDT and CDR2 YNNKEL (reference sequence). With 8 bases removed from V and 6 bases from J, the gap between germline ends came to 14 bases. The CDR3 DNA sequence: TGTGCCAGCCGGACGACAGCCCCTAATTCACCCCTCCACTTT. Encoded protein: CASRTTAPNSPLHF.

The chain employs TRBV11-2 and TRBJ2-5; D is unclear. Germline values: CDR1 SGHAT, CDR2 FQNNGV. The CDR3 loop spans 14 amino acids. V lost 1 base and J 5 bases, leaving 11 bases between the germline ends. The CDR3 coding sequence is TGTGCCAGCAGCTTAGGTAGTAGTCGGGAGACCCAGTACTTC. This translates into CASSLGSSRETQYF.

Worth noting for this clone: Without the conserved terminal phenylalanine or tryptophan, this CDR3 likely stems from a read error. The chain links TRBV6-5 to TRBJ1-2; tentative D call: TRBD1 (6 bases). This CDR3 has 13 residues. Trimming stripped 4 bases from V and 6 bases from J, with 12 bases between. CDR1 and CDR2 (germline): MNHEY, SVGAGI. For the CDR3, the DNA is TGTGCCAGCAGTTTTGGACAGCTGGATGGCTACACCCTC. Translating gives CASSFGQLDGYTL.

The chain couples TRBV3-1 (or the pseudogene TRBV3-2) to TRBJ2-7; a possible D gene is TRBD1 (5 bases). CDR1 LGHDT and CDR2 YNNKEL come from the germline V gene (reference sequence). V lost 4 bases and J 3 bases, leaving 10 bases between the germline ends. The CDR3 spans 13 residues. The DNA for the CDR3 is TGTGCCAGCAGCCGCGGCCAGGGCTACGAGCAGTACTTC. It is translated as CASSRGQGYEQYF.

The chain links TRBV5-4 to TRBJ1-5; D ambiguous. The germline V and J ends were trimmed by 4 bases and 2 bases, with 7 bases remaining between them. This CDR3 is 13 amino acids long. Germline CDR1 SGHNT, CDR2 YYREEE (reference sequence). CDR3 nucleotides: TGTGCCAGCAGCCAAGATGGCAATCAGCCCCAGCATTTT. This sequence encodes CASSQDGNQPQHF.

This chain joins TRBV7-2 and TRBJ2-1, with 8 bases matching TRBD2. Germline V CDR1 and CDR2: SGHTA, FQGNSA. This CDR3 has 16 residues. J was trimmed by 8 bases and V by 1 base; bases with no gene match: 10. The CDR3 sequence is CASSLVGLGWWYEQFF. In DNA form, the CDR3 reads TGTGCCAGCAGCTTAGTGGGACTAGGGTGGTGGTATGAGCAGTTCTTC. The whole variable domain, filled in from reference TRBV7-2 and TRBJ2-1, reads GAGVSQSPSNKVTEKGKDVELRCDPISGHTALYWYRQSLGQGLEFLIYFQGNSAPDKSGLPSDRFSAERTGGSVSTLTIQRTQQEDSAVYLCASSLVGLGWWYEQFFGPGTRLTVL.

The rearrangement joins TRBV7-8 to TRBJ2-4; 8 bases match TRBD1. Trimming removed 5 bases from V and 5 bases from J; junction bases left unmatched: 11. Germline V lookup: CDR1 SGHVS, CDR2 FQNEAQ. This CDR3 spans 16 amino acids. Here the CDR3 DNA reads TGTGCCAGCAGCCCGGGGTTACCGACAGGGGAAAACATTCAGTACTTC. Translating gives CASSPGLPTGENIQYF.

This chain uses TRBV5-1 with TRBJ2-5; unclear D gene. Germline V gene data show CDR1 as SGHRS and CDR2 as YFSETQ. The CDR3 sequence is 11 residues long. V was pared by 6 bases and J by 0 bases, with 3 bases between. CDR3 in DNA: TGCGCCAGCATGTACCAAGAGACCCAGTACTTC. Protein product: CASMYQETQYF.